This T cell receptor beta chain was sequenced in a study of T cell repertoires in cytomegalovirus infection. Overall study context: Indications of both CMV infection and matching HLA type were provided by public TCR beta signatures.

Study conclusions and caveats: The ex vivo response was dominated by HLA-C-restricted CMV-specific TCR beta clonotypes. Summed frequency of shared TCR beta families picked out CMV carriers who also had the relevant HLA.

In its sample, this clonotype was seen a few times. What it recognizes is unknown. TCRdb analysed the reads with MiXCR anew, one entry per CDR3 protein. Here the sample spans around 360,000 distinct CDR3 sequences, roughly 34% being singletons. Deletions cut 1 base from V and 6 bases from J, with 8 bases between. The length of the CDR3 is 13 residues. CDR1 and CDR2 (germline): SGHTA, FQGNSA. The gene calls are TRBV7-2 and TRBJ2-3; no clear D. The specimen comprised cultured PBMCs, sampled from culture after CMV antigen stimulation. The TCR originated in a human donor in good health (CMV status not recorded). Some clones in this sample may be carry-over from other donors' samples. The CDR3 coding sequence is TGTGCCAGCAGCTTAGAGGTTTCGGATACGCAGTATTTT. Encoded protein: CASSLEVSDTQYF.